This T cell receptor beta chain was observed in a study of T cells in Graves' hyperthyroidism and ophthalmopathy. RNA transcripts served as the template for amplifying TCR beta CDR3 regions. Initially, a first-round RT-PCR of the TCR CDR3 employed the HTBI primer set. MiXCR was run by TCRdb on the multiplex PCR reads, yielding one entry per CDR3 protein. The repertoire includes around 340,000 distinct CDR3 sequences, 15% to 20% of them detected once, and around 47% sits in the top ten. V was cut by 1 base and J by 9 bases, with 13 bases left in between. The germline CDR1 and CDR2 sequences are SGHNT and YENEEA. This CDR3 has 13 residues. This clonotype was recorded many times. The patients, who ranged from 18 to 65 in age, presented with newly diagnosed hyperthyroidism lasting under 2 months. Patients having uncontrolled infection, another autoimmune disease, pregnancy or lactation were not included. The diagnostic basis comprised clinical symptoms, serum thyroxine and TRAb, thyroid ultrasound and orbital computed tomography.

This TCR was recovered from a woman aged 50 to 65 with Graves' hyperthyroidism. Material for sequencing was blood. The chain recombines TRBV11-3 with TRBJ2-7; D is unresolved. DNA for the CDR3: TGTGCCAGCAGCTTAGGGACCGATGCCGCGCAGTACTTC. Translation: CASSLGTDAAQYF.